The 10 T cell receptor beta chains presented below share a single source sample, sequenced in a study of T-cell reconstitution after alpha-beta-depleted transplantation in children. A TCRbeta library incorporating unique molecular identifiers was prepared. In TCRdb, the PCR reads were re-called with MiXCR into one record per CDR3 protein. Of hundreds of thousands of distinct CDR3 sequences detected, roughly 10% appear once; the ten largest clones hold about 4%. The material sequenced was PBMCs from the stem cell graft donor, taken from the stem cell graft. The receptors were sampled from a human donor who donated a stem cell graft to a child with acute myeloid leukemia.

V and J are TRBV7-9 and TRBJ2-7, with 7 bases aligning to TRBD1. J lost 0 bases, V lost 1 base, and 6 bases had no gene match. Germline CDR1 SEHNR, CDR2 FQNEAQ (reference sequence). This CDR3 is 16 amino acids long. The chain's CDR3 is CASSLVGDRSSYEQYF. The CDR3 bases are TGTGCCAGCAGCTTAGTCGGGGACAGAAGCTCCTACGAGCAGTACTTC.

This clonotype has a count of ten or more. V is TRBV29-1 and J is TRBJ2-4; D is perhaps TRBD1 (6 bases). The CDR3 length is 12 residues. Trimming removed 7 bases at V and 6 bases at J, with 13 bases between. Germline assignment: CDR1 SQVTM and CDR2 ANQGSEA. The CDR3 here is CSATGEGNIQYF. CDR3 DNA: TGCAGCGCGACAGGAGAGGGAAACATTCAGTACTTC.

This clonotype was seen a few times. This chain links TRBV20-1 with TRBJ1-1, with TRBD1 matching over 9 bases. The CDR3 covers 13 residues. Trimming removed 5 bases from V and 3 bases from J; junction bases left unmatched: 4. Looked up from germline, CDR1 is DFQATT and CDR2 is SNEGSKA (reference sequence). The CDR3 reads CSAFRTGDTEAFF. CDR3 nucleotide sequence: TGCAGTGCTTTCCGGACAGGGGACACTGAAGCTTTCTTT.

This clonotype was observed a handful of times. The J gene is TRBJ2-3, the V gene TRBV14; no clear D gene. CDR1 and CDR2 from the germline V gene are SGHDN and FVKESK. Trimming left V 4 bases short and J 1 base short, with 9 bases between. The CDR3 is made up of 14 amino acids. CDR3 amino acids: CASSPTIRTDTQYF. The DNA of the CDR3 is TGTGCCAGCAGCCCGACGATACGCACAGATACGCAGTATTTT.

V is TRBV29-1 and J is TRBJ2-5; no definite D call. The CDR3 has 12 residues. The V end lost 2 bases, the J end lost 3 bases, and 7 bases lay between the germline ends. CDR1 is SQVTM, CDR2 ANQGSEA, per germline. CDR3 coding DNA: TGCAGCGTTGAATTCCCCAAAGAGACCCAGTACTTC. Translation: CSVEFPKETQYF.

The CDR3 nucleotides are TGTGCCAGTAATGAGATGGGTGGGCCCTACAATGAGCAGTTCTTC. Amino acids: CASNEMGGPYNEQFF. The V call is TRBV27, the J call TRBJ2-1; D is unresolved. V gave up 9 bases and J gave up 2 bases, with 17 bases separating them. Germline V gene data show CDR1 as MNHEY and CDR2 as SMNVEV (reference sequence). The CDR3 is 15 residues long.

This clonotype was recorded a few times. The chain uses TRBV9 and TRBJ2-3; D remains ambiguous. CDR1 and CDR2 from the germline V gene are SGDLS and YYNGEE. V lost 6 bases to trimming and J lost 6 bases, with 14 bases between them. CDR3 size: 13 residues. The DNA of the CDR3 is TGTGCCAGCACCGCGCATACTGGGGATACGCAGTATTTT. It is translated as CASTAHTGDTQYF. The full variable domain, its missing parts supplied by reference TRBV9 and TRBJ2-3, is DSGVTQTPKHLITATGQRVTLRCSPRSGDLSVYWYQQSLDQGLQFLIQYYNGEERAKGNILERFSAQQFPDLHSELNLSSLELGDSALYFCASTAHTGDTQYFGPGTRLTVL.

The J gene is TRBJ1-5, the V gene TRBV29-1, with TRBD1 as a possible D gene (6 bases). In germline, CDR1 is SQVTM, CDR2 ANQGSEA. CDR3 size: 14 residues. V dropped 5 bases and J dropped 2 bases, with 13 bases sitting between them. CDR3 sequence reads: CSVTTGLGNQPQHF. CDR3 in DNA: TGCAGCGTTACCACAGGGTTGGGCAATCAGCCCCAGCATTTT.

This clonotype was seen only a few times. CDR3: CASSLQEIQETQYF. DNA of the CDR3: TGCGCCAGCAGCTTGCAGGAAATACAAGAGACCCAGTACTTC. The genes are TRBV5-1 and TRBJ2-5; D unclear. The CDR3 is made up of 14 amino acids. Trimming pared 1 base from V and 2 bases from J, leaving 9 bases between. Per germline, CDR1 SGHRS and CDR2 YFSETQ.

This clonotype has more than one count but fewer than ten. This sequence joins TRBV5-1 and TRBJ1-1; no firm D call. Germline V gene sequence: CDR1 SGHRS, CDR2 YFSETQ. Trimming pared 4 bases from V and 4 bases from J, leaving 8 bases between. This CDR3 is 12 amino acids long. The CDR3 DNA is TGCGCCAGCAGCCCCGATCCCACTGAAGCTTTCTTT. Translated: CASSPDPTEAFF.